The 11 T cell receptor beta chains below all came from one sample that was sequenced in a study of low-dose radiotherapy and immunotherapy resistance in tumors. Primers used for first-strand cDNA, a TRAV- and TRBV-specific set, covered both alpha and beta chains. TCR amplification involved about 19 PCR cycles with a constant-region primer and V-primer adapter. Via MiXCR, TCRdb re-called the reads, giving one row per CDR3 protein. The table records some 100,000 distinct CDR3 sequences, less than 25% of them present only once. Time point noted: after trial treatment. Documented treatment: LDRT plus nivolumab, ipilimumab, low-dose cyclophosphamide and aspirin (RACIN trial). The input for sequencing was PBMCs, taken after low-dose radiotherapy plus immunotherapy. All receptors derive from a male donor with prostate cancer.

This clonotype was detected ten times or more. An end of the junction does not agree with germline; a read error may underlie this. Written as DNA, the CDR3 is TGTGCTAGCAGCCCGTCAGGGGGGACTGAGCAGTACTTC. Translated, it gives CASSPSGGTEQYF. J is TRBJ2-7 and V is TRBV7-7, with a possible D match to TRBD1 (7 bases). Looked up from germline, CDR1 is SSHAT and CDR2 is FNYEAQ (reference sequence). The CDR3 runs to 13 residues.

This clonotype was seen at least ten times. The chain is built from TRBV18 and TRBJ1-4; D uncertain. Germline CDR1 KGHSH, CDR2 LQKENI. V was pared by 4 bases and J by 5 bases, with 8 bases between. The CDR3 sequence is 13 residues long. CDR3 sequence: CASSQGMNEKLFF. The CDR3, as DNA: TGTGCCAGCTCACAGGGCATGAATGAAAAACTGTTTTTT.

The chain couples TRBV28 to TRBJ1-5; unclear D gene. The CDR3 length is 15 residues. Germline V CDR1 and CDR2: MDHEN, SYDVKM. The ends were cut back, 7 bases at V and 9 bases at J, with 22 bases in the middle. The CDR3 is CASIERATSGRPQHF. In nucleotides, the CDR3 is TGTGCCAGCATTGAGCGGGCCACCTCGGGGAGGCCCCAGCATTTT.

This clonotype was observed at least ten times. V is TRBV12-5 and J is TRBJ1-2; D possibly corresponds to TRBD1 (5 bases). The germline CDR1 and CDR2 sequences are LGHNT and FRNRAP. Deletions cut 8 bases from V and 6 bases from J, with 13 bases between. The CDR3 totals 12 residues. The CDR3 bases are TGTGCTAGTAGCCAGGGTTATGATGGCTACACCTTC. Residues: CASSQGYDGYTF.

The J gene is TRBJ2-3, the V gene TRBV5-1, with 9 bases lining up with TRBD2. Germline-derived CDR1 and CDR2 are SGHRS and YFSETQ. The CDR3 runs to 16 residues. V dropped 0 bases and J dropped 5; count of bases not matched to a gene: 7. The CDR3 nucleotides are TGCGCCAGCAGCTTGGCGGTTAGCGGGAGCGGAGATACGCAGTATTTT. It specifies CASSLAVSGSGDTQYF.

This clonotype came up a few times. The chain carries TRBV28 and TRBJ2-7; D is uncertain. V lost 8 bases and J lost 2, with 7 bases in between. The germline V gene has CDR1 MDHEN and CDR2 SYDVKM. The CDR3 spans 11 residues. For the CDR3, the DNA is TGTGCCAGCCAAAGGACCTACGAGCAGTACTTC. Translated: CASQRTYEQYF. Supplemented by reference TRBV28 and TRBJ2-7, the full variable domain reads DVKVTQSSRYLVKRTGEKVFLECVQDMDHENMFWYRQDPGLGLRLIYFSYDVKMKEKGDIPEGYSVSREKKERFSLILESASTNQTSMYLCASQRTYEQYFGPGTRLTVT.

This clonotype was recorded many times. The chain joins TRBV10-3 to TRBJ2-3; TRBD1 matches 8 bases. CDR3 size: 15 residues. Germline CDR1 reads ENHRY; CDR2 reads SYGVKD. V lost 0 bases and J lost 5; bases outside the gene matches: 4. CDR3 residues: CAISESGQGRDTQYF. In nucleotides, the CDR3 is TGTGCCATCAGTGAGTCCGGACAGGGACGAGATACGCAGTATTTT.

This clonotype was counted at least ten times. J is TRBJ2-7 and V is TRBV7-9; D might be TRBD1 or TRBD2, each matching 6 bases. Trimming shortened V by 5 bases and J by 7 bases, and 15 bases separated the two germline ends. The CDR3 has 13 residues. CDR1 is SEHNR, CDR2 FQNEAQ, per germline (reference sequence). CDR3 sequence reads: CASSLGGGREQYF. The CDR3 DNA is TGTGCCAGCAGCCTAGGAGGGGGGCGGGAGCAGTACTTC.

This clonotype was found many times. The chain has TRBV10-2 and TRBJ2-2; 13 bases match TRBD2. The CDR3 sequence is 15 residues long. Trimming at V came to 7 bases and at J to 6 bases, leaving 5 bases not matched to a gene. Germline CDR1 reads WSHSY; CDR2 reads SAAADI. CDR3 in DNA: TGCGCCAGCACCCTACTAGCGGGGGGGCCCGGGGAGCTGTTTTTT. Encoded protein: CASTLLAGGPGELFF.

The chain carries TRBV29-1 and TRBJ2-7; D possibly uses TRBD1 or TRBD2 (6 bases each). Trimming took 7 bases from V and 0 from J, leaving 19 bases between them. Germline V lookup: CDR1 SQVTM, CDR2 ANQGSEA. This CDR3 is 15 amino acids long. DNA of the CDR3: TGCAGCGCGAGGGGGGACTCAGGGATCTCCTACGAGCAGTACTTC. As protein: CSARGDSGISYEQYF.

The table lists this clonotype with many counts. The rearrangement links TRBV29-1 to TRBJ1-1; D possibly corresponds to TRBD1 (6 bases). The CDR3 covers 14 residues. CDR1 is SQVTM and CDR2 is ANQGSEA in the germline V gene. V lost 3 bases and J lost 1, with 12 bases in between. The CDR3: CSVEGGGRNTEAFF. CDR3 bases: TGCAGCGTTGAGGGAGGGGGGCGGAACACTGAAGCTTTCTTT.